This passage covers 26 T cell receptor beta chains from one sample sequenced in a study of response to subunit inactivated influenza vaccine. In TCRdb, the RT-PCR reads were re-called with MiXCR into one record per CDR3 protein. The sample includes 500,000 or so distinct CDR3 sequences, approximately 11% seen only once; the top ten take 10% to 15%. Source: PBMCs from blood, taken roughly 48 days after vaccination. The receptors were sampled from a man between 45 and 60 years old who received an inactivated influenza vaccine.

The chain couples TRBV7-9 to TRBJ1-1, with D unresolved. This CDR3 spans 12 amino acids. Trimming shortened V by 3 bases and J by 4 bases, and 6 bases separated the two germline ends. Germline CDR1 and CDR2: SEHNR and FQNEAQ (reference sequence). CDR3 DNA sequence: TGTGCCAGCAGCTTTGCCGGCACTGAAGCTTTCTTT. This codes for CASSFAGTEAFF. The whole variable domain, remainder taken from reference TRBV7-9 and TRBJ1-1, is DTGVSQNPRHKITKRGQNVTFRCDPISEHNRLYWYRQTLGQGPEFLTYFQNEAQLEKSRLLSDRFSAERPKGSFSTLEIQRTEQGDSAMYLCASSFAGTEAFFGQGTRLTVV.

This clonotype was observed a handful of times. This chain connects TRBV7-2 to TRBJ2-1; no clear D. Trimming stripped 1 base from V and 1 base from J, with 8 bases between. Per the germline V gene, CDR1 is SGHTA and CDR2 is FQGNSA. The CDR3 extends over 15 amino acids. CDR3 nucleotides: TGTGCCAGCAGCTTAGTCGATTGGTCCTACAATGAGCAGTTCTTC. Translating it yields CASSLVDWSYNEQFF.

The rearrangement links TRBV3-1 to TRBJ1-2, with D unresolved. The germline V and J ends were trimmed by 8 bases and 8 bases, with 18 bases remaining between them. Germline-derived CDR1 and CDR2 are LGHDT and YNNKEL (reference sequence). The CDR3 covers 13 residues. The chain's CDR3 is CASSPRAVAGYTF. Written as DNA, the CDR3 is TGTGCCAGCTCCCCGCGGGCGGTGGCGGGCTACACCTTC.

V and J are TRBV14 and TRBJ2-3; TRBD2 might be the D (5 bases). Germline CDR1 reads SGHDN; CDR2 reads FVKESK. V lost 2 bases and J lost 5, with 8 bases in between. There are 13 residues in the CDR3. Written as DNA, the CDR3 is TGTGCCAGCAGCCAAACCGGGAAAGATACGCAGTATTTT. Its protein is CASSQTGKDTQYF.

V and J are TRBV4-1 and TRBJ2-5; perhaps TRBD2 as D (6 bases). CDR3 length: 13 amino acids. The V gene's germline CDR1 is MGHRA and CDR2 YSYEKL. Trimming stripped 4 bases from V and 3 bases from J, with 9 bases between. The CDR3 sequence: CASSLWGEETQYF. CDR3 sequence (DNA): TGCGCCAGCAGCCTCTGGGGGGAAGAGACCCAGTACTTC.

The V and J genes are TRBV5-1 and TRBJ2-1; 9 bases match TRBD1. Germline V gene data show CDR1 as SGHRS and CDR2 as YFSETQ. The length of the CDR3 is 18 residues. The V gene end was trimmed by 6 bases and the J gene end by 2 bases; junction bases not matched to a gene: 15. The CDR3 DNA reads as TGCGCCAGCACTACCACCTCACGGGACAGGGCAACCTACAATGAGCAGTTCTTC. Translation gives CASTTTSRDRATYNEQFF.

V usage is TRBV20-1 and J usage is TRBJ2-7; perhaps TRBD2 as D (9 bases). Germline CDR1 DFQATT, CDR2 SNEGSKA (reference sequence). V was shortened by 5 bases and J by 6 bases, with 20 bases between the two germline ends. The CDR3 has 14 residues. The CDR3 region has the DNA TGCAGTGCTTCTATAGGACAGGGACTAGCCGAGCAGTACTTC. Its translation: CSASIGQGLAEQYF.

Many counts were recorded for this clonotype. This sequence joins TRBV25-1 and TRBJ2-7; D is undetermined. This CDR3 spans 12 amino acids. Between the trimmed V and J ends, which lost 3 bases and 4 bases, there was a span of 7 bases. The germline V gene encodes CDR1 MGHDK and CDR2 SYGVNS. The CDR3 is CASSESLYEQYF. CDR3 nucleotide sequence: TGTGCCAGCAGTGAGAGTCTGTACGAGCAGTACTTC.

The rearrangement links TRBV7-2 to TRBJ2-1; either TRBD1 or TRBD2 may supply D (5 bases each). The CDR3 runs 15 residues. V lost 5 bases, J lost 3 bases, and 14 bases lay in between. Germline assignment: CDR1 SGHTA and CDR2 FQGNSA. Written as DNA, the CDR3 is TGTGCCAGCAGCACAAGAGGGGTTTTCTACAATGAGCAGTTCTTC. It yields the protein CASSTRGVFYNEQFF.

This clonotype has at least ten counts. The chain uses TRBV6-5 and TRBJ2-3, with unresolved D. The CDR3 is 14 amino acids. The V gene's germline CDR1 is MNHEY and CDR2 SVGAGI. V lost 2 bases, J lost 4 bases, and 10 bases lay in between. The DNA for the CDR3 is TGTGCCAGCAGTTACCGAGTCGGCGCAGATACGCAGTATTTT. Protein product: CASSYRVGADTQYF.

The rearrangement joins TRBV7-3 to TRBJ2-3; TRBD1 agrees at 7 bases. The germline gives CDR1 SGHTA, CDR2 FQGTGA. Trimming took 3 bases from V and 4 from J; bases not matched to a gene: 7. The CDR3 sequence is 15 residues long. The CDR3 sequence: CASSFRQGYSDTQYF. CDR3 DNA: TGTGCCAGCAGCTTCCGACAGGGATATTCAGATACGCAGTATTTT. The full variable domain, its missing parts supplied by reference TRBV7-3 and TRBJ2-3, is GAGVSQTPSNKVTEKGKYVELRCDPISGHTALYWYRQSLGQGPEFLIYFQGTGAADDSGLPNDRFFAVRPEGSVSTLKIQRTERGDSAVYLCASSFRQGYSDTQYFGPGTRLTVL.

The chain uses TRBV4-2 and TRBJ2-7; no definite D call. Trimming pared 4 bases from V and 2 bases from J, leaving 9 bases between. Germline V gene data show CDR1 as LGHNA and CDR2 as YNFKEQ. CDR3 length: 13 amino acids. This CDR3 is CASSPVLPYEQYF. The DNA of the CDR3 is TGTGCCAGCAGCCCAGTGCTCCCCTACGAGCAGTACTTC.

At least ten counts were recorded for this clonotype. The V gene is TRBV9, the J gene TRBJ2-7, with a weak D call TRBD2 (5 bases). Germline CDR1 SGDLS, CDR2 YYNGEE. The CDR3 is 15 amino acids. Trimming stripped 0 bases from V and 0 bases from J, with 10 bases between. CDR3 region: CASSVGLAGSYEQYF. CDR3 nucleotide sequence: TGTGCCAGCAGCGTAGGATTGGCGGGCTCCTACGAGCAGTACTTC.

The CDR3 DNA is TGTGCCAGCAGCCTAACATCGAGCTCTGGAAACACCATATATTTT. Its protein product is CASSLTSSSGNTIYF. The chain uses TRBV7-2 and TRBJ1-3; D remains ambiguous. The CDR3 consists of 15 residues. The germline CDR1 and CDR2 sequences are SGHTA and FQGNSA. Trimming cost V 5 bases and J 0 bases, with 11 bases left between them. Looking up the rest from reference TRBV7-2 and TRBJ1-3 gives the full variable domain: GAGVSQSPSNKVTEKGKDVELRCDPISGHTALYWYRQSLGQGLEFLIYFQGNSAPDKSGLPSDRFSAERTGGSVSTLTIQRTQQEDSAVYLCASSLTSSSGNTIYFGEGSWLTVV.

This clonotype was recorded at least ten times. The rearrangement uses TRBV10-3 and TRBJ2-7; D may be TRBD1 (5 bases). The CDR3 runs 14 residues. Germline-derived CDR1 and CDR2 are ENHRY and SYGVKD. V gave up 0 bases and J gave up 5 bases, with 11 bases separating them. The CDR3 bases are TGTGCCATCAGTGAGTCCGGTAGGGGCGACGAGCAGTACTTC. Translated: CAISESGRGDEQYF.

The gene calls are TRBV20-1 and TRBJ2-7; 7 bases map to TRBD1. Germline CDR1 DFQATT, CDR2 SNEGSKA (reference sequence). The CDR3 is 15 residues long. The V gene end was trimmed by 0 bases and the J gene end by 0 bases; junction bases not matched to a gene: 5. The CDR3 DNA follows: TGCAGTGCTAGAGATGTGACAGGGAGCTCCTACGAGCAGTACTTC. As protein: CSARDVTGSSYEQYF.

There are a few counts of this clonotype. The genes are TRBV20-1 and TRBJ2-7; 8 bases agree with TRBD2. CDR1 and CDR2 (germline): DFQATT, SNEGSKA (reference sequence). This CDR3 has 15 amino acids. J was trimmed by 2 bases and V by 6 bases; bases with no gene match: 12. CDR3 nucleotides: TGCAGTGCGGAAGAGAGGGTAGCGGGGACCTACGAGCAGTACTTC. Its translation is CSAEERVAGTYEQYF.

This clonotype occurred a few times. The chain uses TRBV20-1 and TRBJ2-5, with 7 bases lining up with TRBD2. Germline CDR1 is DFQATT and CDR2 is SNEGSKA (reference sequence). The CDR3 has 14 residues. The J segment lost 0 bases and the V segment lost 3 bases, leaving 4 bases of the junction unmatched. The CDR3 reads CSARRGGNQETQYF. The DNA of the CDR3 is TGCAGTGCTAGGCGGGGAGGGAACCAAGAGACCCAGTACTTC.

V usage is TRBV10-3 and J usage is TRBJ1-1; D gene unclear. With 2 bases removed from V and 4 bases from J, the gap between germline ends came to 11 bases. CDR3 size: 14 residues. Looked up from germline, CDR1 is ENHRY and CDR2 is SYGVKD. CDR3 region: CAISEPGIATEAFF. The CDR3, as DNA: TGTGCCATCAGTGAGCCGGGCATCGCCACTGAAGCTTTCTTT.

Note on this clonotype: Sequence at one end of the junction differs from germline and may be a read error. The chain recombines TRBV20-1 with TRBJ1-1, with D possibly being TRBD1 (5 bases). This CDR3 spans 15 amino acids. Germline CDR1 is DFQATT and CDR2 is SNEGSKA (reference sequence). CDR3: CSARDHQGPNTEAFF. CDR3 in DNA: TGCAGTGCTAGAGACCACCAGGGCCCCAACACTGAAGCCTTCTTT.

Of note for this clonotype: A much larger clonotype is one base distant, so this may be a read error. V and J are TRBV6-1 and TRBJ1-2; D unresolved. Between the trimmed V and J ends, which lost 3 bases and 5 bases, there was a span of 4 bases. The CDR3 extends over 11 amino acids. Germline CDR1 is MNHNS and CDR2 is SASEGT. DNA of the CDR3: TGTGCCAGCAGTGAGGGTTATGGCTACACCTTC. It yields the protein CASSEGYGYTF.

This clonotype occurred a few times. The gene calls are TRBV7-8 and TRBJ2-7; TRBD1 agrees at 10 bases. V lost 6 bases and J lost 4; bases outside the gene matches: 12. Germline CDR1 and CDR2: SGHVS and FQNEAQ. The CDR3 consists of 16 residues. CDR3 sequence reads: CASSTAGTGVAYEQYF. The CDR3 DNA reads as TGTGCCAGCAGTACGGCCGGGACAGGGGTTGCTTACGAGCAGTACTTC.

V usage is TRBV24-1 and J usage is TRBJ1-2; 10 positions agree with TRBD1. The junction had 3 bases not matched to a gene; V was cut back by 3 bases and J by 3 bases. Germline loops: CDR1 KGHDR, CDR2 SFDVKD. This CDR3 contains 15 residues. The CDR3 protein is CATSDPTGGDYGYTF. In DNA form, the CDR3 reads TGTGCCACCAGTGATCCGACAGGGGGCGACTATGGCTACACCTTC.

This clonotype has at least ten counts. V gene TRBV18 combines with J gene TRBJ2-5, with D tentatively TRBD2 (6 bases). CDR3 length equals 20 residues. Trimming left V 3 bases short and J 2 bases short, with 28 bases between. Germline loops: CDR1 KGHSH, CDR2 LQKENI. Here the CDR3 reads CASSPLIVGGGSGRQETQYF. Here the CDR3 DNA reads TGTGCCAGCTCACCGCTCATCGTGGGGGGAGGAAGCGGGCGTCAAGAGACCCAGTACTTC.

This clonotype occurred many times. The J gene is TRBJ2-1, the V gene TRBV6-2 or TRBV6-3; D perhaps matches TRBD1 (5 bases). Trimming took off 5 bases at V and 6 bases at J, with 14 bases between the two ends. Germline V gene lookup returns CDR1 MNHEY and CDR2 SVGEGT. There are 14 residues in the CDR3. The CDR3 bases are TGTGCCAGCAGTGGCACAATGGGGCTCAATGAGCAGTTCTTC. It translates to CASSGTMGLNEQFF.

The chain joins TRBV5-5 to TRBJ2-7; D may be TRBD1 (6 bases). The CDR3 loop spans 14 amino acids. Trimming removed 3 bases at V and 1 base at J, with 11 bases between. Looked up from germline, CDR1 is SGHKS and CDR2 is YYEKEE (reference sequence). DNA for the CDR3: TGTGCCAGCAGCTCAGGGGACCGATCCTACGAGCAGTACTTC. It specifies CASSSGDRSYEQYF.